The following is a T cell receptor beta chain sequence with its context. Its target is unknown. This entry is derived from a study of T cell repertoires in cytomegalovirus infection. Study-wide context: Selected CMV epitopes included recently identified HLA-C-restricted ones as well as well-studied HLA-B-restricted ones.

TCRdb itself ran the reads through MiXCR, one entry per CDR3 protein. The top ten clones hold around 50% of a sample with 80,000 or so distinct CDR3 sequences, more than 20% of them seen once. Findings and limits, study-wide: Summed public TCR beta family frequency identified CMV carriers bearing the relevant HLA.

Germline V lookup: CDR1 SEHNR, CDR2 FQNEAQ (reference sequence). The CDR3 is 14 amino acids. Trimming removed 4 bases from V and 5 bases from J; junction bases left unmatched: 4. This TCR was recovered from a human donor in good health (CMV status not recorded). Some clones in this sample may be carry-over from other donors' samples. This sequence joins TRBV7-9 and TRBJ2-2, with TRBD1 matching over 7 bases. The sample here was CD8+ T cells from cultured PBMCs, taken from culture after CMV antigen stimulation. Here the CDR3 DNA reads TGTGCCAGCAGCTCCAACAGGGGAACCGGGGAGCTGTTTTTT. This translates into CASSSNRGTGELFF.